The source of this TCR beta chain is a study of T cell responses to AZD1222 COVID-19 vaccine (dated by TCRdb to the early 2020s). Turning to the overall study: AZD1222 recipients given second doses at about 4 weeks or at about 12 weeks were pooled, since spike-specific TCR depth and breadth were not found to differ between the two schedules. A total of 230 to 250 trial participants underwent TCR sequencing, of whom about 210 had received two doses of AZD1222 and some 26 had received two doses of the MenACWY control vaccine. Trial participants were enrolled into age subgroups of 18-55, 56-69 and 70-plus years, which contained around 150, 29 and 61 TCR-sequenced participants, respectively.

Overall study outcomes, separate from this receptor: The whole spike protein was spanned by vaccine-associated CD4 TCRs, and dominant responses were seen in regions 160-218 and 743-854. After two AZD1222 doses, spike-specific TCR breadth and depth were significantly higher than at day 0 and than in MenACWY recipients. The 56-69-year group was small, and its depth increase did not reach significance, likely because of low power. Because no day 14 peak-response samples were available, the repertoires could be characterized only after the peak T cell response. Participants were mostly white British and included more females than males, and it was suggested by the authors that clonal diversity may have been underestimated. Nearly half of unique spike-specific TCRs reportedly recognized epitopes outside regions mutated in the B.1.351 and B.1.1.7 variants. Conclusions about previously exposed vaccinees are limited because only five or six AZD1222 recipients were SARS-CoV-2 seropositive at baseline.

Comments on this clone: Its cognate antigen has yet to be identified. The record has no base qualities; no much larger clone is one base away.

The time point label for this specimen denotes: baseline before first vaccination. The vaccinee samples were drawn from two UK trials, COV001 and COV002, one of which was a single-blind randomized controlled phase 2/3 trial testing AZD1222 (ChAdOx1 nCoV-19) in healthy adults. Trial participant PBMC samples were collected at day 0 and day 28 after the second dose for TCRbeta chain sequencing. The V end gives up 5 bases and the J end 8 bases, leaving 4 bases in the junction not matched to a gene. The cysteine opens and the phenylalanine closes a CDR3 of 12 amino acids. CDR3 DNA is the only sequence kept; it has 36 bases, read in frame from the first base. The CDR3 regions of human TCRbeta chains were analyzed by immunosequencing. The original methods were these. Repertoire TCRs were checked for matches against a reference library of SARS-CoV-2-specific TCRs that had been generated using the MIRA antigen-specificity platform. Breadth meant the fraction of unique TCRs that were SARS-CoV-2-associated, whereas depth meant the fraction of total T cells that were SARS-CoV-2-associated. Each spike-specific TCR was assigned to its reactive spike region and to a CD4 or CD8 class using the MIRA data. Log10-transformed breadth and depth values were compared by one-way ANOVA with Sidak's multiple comparisons tests. TCRdb carries this immuneACCESS record with in-frame sequences only. Its versions omit some clonotypes, under half of them owing to an unresolved V gene in the studies checked, with the rest unexplained. V, J and clone size are taken as reported in that table, and D and trimming were inferred from the DNA itself. Recorded for this sample are 95,000 to 100,000 clones; 90% of them occurred a single time. 1.3% of the sample goes to the ten largest clones.

The rearrangement joined TRBV12-3 or TRBV12-4 to TRBJ1-2; 8 central nucleotides agree with TRBD1. The receptor was isolated from an adult in good health. The sequenced sample was peripheral blood, obtained on day 0 of AZD1222 vaccination. The nucleotide sequence is given as TGTGCCAGCAGTCGGACAGGGAGCGGCTACACCTTC. It encodes CASSRTGSGYTF.